Shown below are 24 T cell receptor beta chains from a single sample sequenced in a study of T cell changes during pregnancy in multiple sclerosis. Profiling relied on immunoSEQ multiplex PCR, and the TCRdb table lists in-frame clones only, not all of them. The table lists approximately 100,000 clones, 90% to 95% of them singletons, with approximately 3.5% in the top ten. The sample was peripheral blood, taken after pregnancy. The receptor source for this set is a female donor with multiple sclerosis, enrolled in a pregnancy study.

This rearrangement joins TRBV5-5 to TRBJ1-1; 12 nucleotides align to TRBD1. The V gene's germline CDR1 is SGHKS and CDR2 YYEKEE (reference sequence). Germline trimming cut 3 bases from V and 1 base from J; bases unmatched to any gene: 10. There are 18 residues in the CDR3. The CDR3 spells CASSSPGQGASWNTEAFF. The CDR3 DNA follows: TGTGCCAGCAGCTCCCCGGGACAGGGGGCCTCGTGGAACACTGAAGCTTTCTTT.

The table lists this clone with a count of one. The chain carries TRBV27 and TRBJ2-1; the match to TRBD1 covers 7 bases. The CDR3 spans 20 residues. From germline, CDR1 is MNHEY and CDR2 SMNVEV (reference sequence). The V segment lost 6 bases and the J segment 0 bases; nucleotides outside the gene matches: 20. CDR3 loop: CASRPLMGQTTFSSYNEQFF. CDR3 bases: TGTGCCAGCAGGCCGCTAATGGGACAGACGACTTTCAGCTCCTACAATGAGCAGTTCTTC.

The chain joins TRBV27 to TRBJ2-5; weak D call: TRBD1 (6 bases). The CDR3 is made up of 14 amino acids. Germline CDR1 and CDR2: MNHEY and SMNVEV (reference sequence). Trimming shortened V by 3 bases and J by 5 bases, and 13 bases separated the two germline ends. The CDR3, as DNA: TGTGCCAGCAGTTTGAATGGGGGCTCGGAGACCCAGTACTTC. Its protein is CASSLNGGSETQYF.

Regarding this clone: One end of the junction does not line up with germline, which may come from a read error. The rearrangement links TRBV30 to TRBJ1-2; TRBD1 aligns across 8 bases. Germline loops: CDR1 GTSNPN, CDR2 SVGIG (reference sequence). The CDR3 runs to 15 residues. The CDR3 DNA sequence: TGTGTCTGGAGTTTCAGGGGGCAGACAATCTATGGCTACACCTTC. Amino acids: CVWSFRGQTIYGYTF.

The J gene is TRBJ1-3, the V gene TRBV13; D is possibly TRBD1 (5 bases). Trimming removed 0 bases at V and 2 bases at J, with 11 bases between. The length of the CDR3 is 16 residues. Germline values: CDR1 PRHDT, CDR2 FYEKMQ (reference sequence). The DNA for the CDR3 is TGTGCCAGCAGCTTAGGCCTGGGGGGTCCTGGAAACACCATATATTTT. As protein: CASSLGLGGPGNTIYF. Using reference TRBV13 and TRBJ1-3 for the parts outside the CDR3, the full variable domain is AAGVIQSPRHLIKEKRETATLKCYPIPRHDTVYWYQQGPGQDPQFLISFYEKMQSDKGSIPDRFSAQQFSDYHSELNMSSLELGDSALYFCASSLGLGGPGNTIYFGEGSWLTVV.

The table lists this clone with a few counts. The V and J genes are TRBV2 and TRBJ2-7, with D unresolved. V gave up 5 bases and J gave up 4 bases, with 6 bases separating them. Germline CDR1 and CDR2: SNHLY and FYNNEI. The CDR3 is made up of 11 amino acids. The CDR3 region is CASSPSYEQYF. The CDR3 DNA reads TGTGCCAGCAGTCCTTCTTACGAGCAGTACTTC.

The chain has TRBV9 and TRBJ2-3, with 9 bases that match TRBD2. V was pared by 0 bases and J by 2 bases, with 10 bases of the junction left unmatched. The CDR3 sequence is 18 residues long. Germline CDR1 is SGDLS and CDR2 is YYNGEE. CDR3 protein: CASSVATASGAFTDTQYF. Here the CDR3 DNA reads TGTGCCAGCAGCGTAGCTACCGCTAGCGGGGCTTTCACAGATACGCAGTATTTT. The full variable domain, with the rest looked up from reference TRBV9 and TRBJ2-3, is DSGVTQTPKHLITATGQRVTLRCSPRSGDLSVYWYQQSLDQGLQFLIQYYNGEERAKGNILERFSAQQFPDLHSELNLSSLELGDSALYFCASSVATASGAFTDTQYFGPGTRLTVL.

The V call is TRBV30, the J call TRBJ1-5; 7 bases fit TRBD1. CDR3 length: 15 residues. J lost 2 bases, V lost 2 bases, and 6 bases had no gene match. Looked up from germline, CDR1 is GTSNPN and CDR2 is SVGIG (reference sequence). CDR3 protein: CAWSISGGGNQPQHF. Here the CDR3 DNA reads TGTGCCTGGAGTATTTCAGGGGGAGGCAATCAGCCCCAGCATTTT.

This chain connects TRBV9 to TRBJ2-3; 8 bases align to TRBD2. The CDR3 runs to 17 residues. Looked up from germline, CDR1 is SGDLS and CDR2 is YYNGEE. V lost 0 bases, J lost 5 bases, and 11 bases stayed unmatched. This chain's CDR3 is CASSVDPSGGALDTQYF. The DNA of the CDR3 is TGTGCCAGCAGCGTAGACCCCTCCGGGGGGGCCTTAGATACGCAGTATTTT.

This rearrangement joins TRBV18 to TRBJ1-1; D is perhaps TRBD1 (6 bases). The CDR3 consists of 15 residues. Germline V gene sequence: CDR1 KGHSH, CDR2 LQKENI. Trimming left V 0 bases short and J 3 bases short, with 11 bases between. The CDR3 DNA is TGTGCCAGCTCACCACCAAACAGGGCTGACACTGAAGCTTTCTTT. Translating gives CASSPPNRADTEAFF.

This rearrangement joins TRBV5-4 to TRBJ1-6; 9 bases are shared with TRBD1. This CDR3 comprises 17 residues. Germline V gives CDR1 SGHNT, CDR2 YYREEE (reference sequence). J gave up 10 bases and V 0 bases, and 11 bases lay outside the gene matches. In DNA, the CDR3 is TGTGCCAGCAGCTTGGCTCCTACCGGGACAGGGCTCTCACCCCTCCACTTT. The encoded protein is CASSLAPTGTGLSPLHF.

The chain couples TRBV18 to TRBJ2-7; 10 bases are shared with TRBD2. Germline V lookup: CDR1 KGHSH, CDR2 LQKENI. V was pared by 1 base and J by 1 base, with 4 bases of the junction left unmatched. The CDR3 covers 16 residues. This CDR3 is CASSPLRTSGSYEQYF. CDR3 coding DNA: TGTGCCAGCTCACCACTCAGGACTAGCGGTTCCTACGAGCAGTACTTC.

This clone showed up just once. V is TRBV10-3 and J is TRBJ1-6; D ambiguous. The CDR3 is 13 amino acids. The V end lost 0 bases, the J end lost 8 bases, and 5 bases lay between the germline ends. From germline, CDR1 is ENHRY and CDR2 SYGVKD. The CDR3 sequence is CAISESRDSPLHF. CDR3 bases: TGTGCCATCAGTGAGTCGAGGGATTCACCCCTCCACTTT.

This chain links TRBV19 with TRBJ1-3, with unresolved D. CDR3 size: 15 residues. The germline CDR1 and CDR2 sequences are LNHDA and SQIVND (reference sequence). Trimming pared 6 bases from V and 1 base from J, leaving 13 bases between. As DNA, the CDR3 is TGTGCCAGTAGACGGGATACGGCATCTGGAAACACCATATATTTT. As protein: CASRRDTASGNTIYF.

For the CDR3, the DNA is TGTGCCAGCAGAAGACCCGGGACAGTTCCTGGCTACACCTTC. This translates into CASRRPGTVPGYTF. The gene calls are TRBV11-2 and TRBJ1-2; 7 bases are shared with TRBD1. The V segment lost 6 bases and the J segment 7 bases; nucleotides outside the gene matches: 11. The CDR3 loop spans 14 amino acids. The germline V gene has CDR1 SGHAT and CDR2 FQNNGV.

The chain employs TRBV5-1 and TRBJ1-2, with D perhaps TRBD1 (6 bases). V was shortened by 4 bases and J by 0 bases, with 13 bases between the two germline ends. Per germline, CDR1 SGHRS and CDR2 YFSETQ. This CDR3 has 15 amino acids. The CDR3: CASSALQGTNYGYTF. The CDR3 DNA reads TGCGCCAGCAGCGCCTTACAGGGAACTAACTATGGCTACACCTTC.

V gene TRBV18 combines with J gene TRBJ1-2; the match to TRBD1 covers 7 bases. V shed 4 bases and J 6 bases; nucleotides not matched to a gene: 11. CDR3 length: 15 residues. Germline loops: CDR1 KGHSH, CDR2 LQKENI. The DNA of the CDR3 is TGTGCCAGCTCACTCTCGACAGGGACCATTAATGGCTACACCTTC. It is translated as CASSLSTGTINGYTF.

The V call is TRBV6-1, the J call TRBJ2-7, with a tentative D call TRBD1 (6 bases). Between the trimmed V and J ends, which lost 6 bases and 6 bases, there was a span of 12 bases. Germline-derived CDR1 and CDR2 are MNHNS and SASEGT. The CDR3 covers 12 residues. This chain's CDR3 is CASSTTGREQYF. The CDR3 nucleotides read TGTGCCAGCAGCACCACAGGGCGCGAGCAGTACTTC.

The chain recombines TRBV10-3 with TRBJ1-5; possibly TRBD1 for D (6 bases). CDR1 is ENHRY and CDR2 is SYGVKD in the germline V gene. The CDR3 consists of 12 residues. V was shortened by 11 bases and J by 1 base, with 9 bases between the two germline ends. The CDR3 loop is CAAQGSNQPQHF. In nucleotides, the CDR3 is TGTGCCGCCCAGGGGAGCAATCAGCCCCAGCATTTT.

The rearrangement joins TRBV7-6 to TRBJ2-2, with 7 bases identical to TRBD1. Germline CDR1 is SGHVS and CDR2 is FNYEAQ. The CDR3 totals 16 residues. With 5 bases clipped from V and 4 bases from J, the junction kept 10 bases outside the gene matches. The chain's CDR3 is CASSLQTGRLTGELFF. As DNA, the CDR3 is TGTGCCAGCAGCCTACAGACAGGGCGGCTCACCGGGGAGCTGTTTTTT. The complete variable domain, with remaining parts taken from reference TRBV7-6 and TRBJ2-2, reads GAGVSQSPRYKVTKRGQDVALRCDPISGHVSLYWYRQALGQGPEFLTYFNYEAQQDKSGLPNDRFSAERPEGSISTLTIQRTEQRDSAMYRCASSLQTGRLTGELFFGEGSRLTVL.

This clone was counted a single time. The chain links TRBV11-2 to TRBJ1-3, with D unclear. Germline CDR1 SGHAT, CDR2 FQNNGV. V dropped 7 bases and J dropped 4 bases, with 8 bases sitting between them. The length of the CDR3 is 12 residues. CDR3 coding DNA: TGTGCCAGCACCCCTCCGGGAAACACCATATATTTT. Its translation: CASTPPGNTIYF.

The CDR3 DNA is TGTGCCAGCCACAGAAACACCGGGGAGCTGTTTTTT. Translated, it gives CASHRNTGELFF. The chain is built from TRBV28 and TRBJ2-2; D unclear. There are 12 residues in the CDR3. Trimming left V 8 bases short and J 2 bases short, with 6 bases between. Looked up from germline, CDR1 is MDHEN and CDR2 is SYDVKM.

This clone appeared once. The chain recombines TRBV9 with TRBJ2-1; 9 bases line up with TRBD1. Germline-derived CDR1 and CDR2 are SGDLS and YYNGEE. There are 18 residues in the CDR3. Germline trimming cut 0 bases from V and 0 bases from J; bases unmatched to any gene: 7. The CDR3 loop is CASSVVGQGISSYNEQFF. In DNA, the CDR3 is TGTGCCAGCAGCGTAGTAGGACAGGGGATTAGCTCCTACAATGAGCAGTTCTTC.

CDR3 nucleotides: TGTGCCGGGGGGGGCGGGGGGCTAGATACGCAGTATTTT. Protein sequence: CAGGGGGLDTQYF. The rearrangement uses TRBV30 and TRBJ2-3; 8 nucleotides line up with TRBD2. CDR1 is GTSNPN, CDR2 SVGIG, per germline (reference sequence). The trim removed 8 bases at V and 5 bases at J, leaving 9 bases unmatched. The CDR3 totals 13 residues.